This TCR beta chain is from a study of shared T cell receptors in the human thymus. This CDR3 is built from 15 residues. V lost 4 bases and J lost 4; bases outside the gene matches: 9. In germline, CDR1 is ENHRY, CDR2 SYGVKD. Assay: immunoSEQ multiplex PCR; the TCRdb copy retains only in-frame clones and omits some. The data contain roughly 710,000 clones, roughly 88% of them seen just once; the ten biggest clones take up around 0.0099%. This clone was counted only a few times. Separately, the same data were catalogued under a study of human thymus T cells. That source reports: Immunologically healthy infants in Finland undergoing congenital heart defect surgery were the donors. Thymus was obtained from resections taken during corrective heart surgery. Within thymic and blood repertoires, V and J gene usage appeared to be biased. Highly overlapping thymic repertoires among unrelated individuals were reported in related research.

The sample comprised thymocytes. The sequence came from a girl in the first two years of life with a congenital heart defect. The chain is built from TRBV10-3 and TRBJ2-7; TRBD1 aligns across 8 bases. The CDR3 region has the DNA TGTGCCATCAGTGGGGGCGACAGGGGCACTTACGAGCAGTACTTC. Translating gives CAISGGDRGTYEQYF.